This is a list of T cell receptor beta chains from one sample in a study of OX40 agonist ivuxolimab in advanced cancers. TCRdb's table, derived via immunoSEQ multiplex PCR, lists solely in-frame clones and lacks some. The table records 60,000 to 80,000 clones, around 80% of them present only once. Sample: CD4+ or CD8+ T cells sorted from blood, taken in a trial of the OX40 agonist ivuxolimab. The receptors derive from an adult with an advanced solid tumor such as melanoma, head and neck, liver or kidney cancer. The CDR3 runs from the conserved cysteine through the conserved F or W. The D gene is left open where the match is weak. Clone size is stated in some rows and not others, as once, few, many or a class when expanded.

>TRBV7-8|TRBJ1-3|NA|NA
TGTGCCAGCAGCCGCGACAGGTTCTCTGGAAACACCATATATTTT
CASSRDRFSGNTIYF
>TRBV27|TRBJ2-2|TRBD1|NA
TGTGCCAGCAGTTTAGTCACAGGGGGAACCGGGGAGCTGTTTTTT
CASSLVTGGTGELFF
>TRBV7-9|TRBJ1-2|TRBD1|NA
TGTGCCAGCAGCTTTCAGGGGGCTAACTATGGCTACACCTTC
CASSFQGANYGYTF
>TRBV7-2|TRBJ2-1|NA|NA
TGTGCCAGCAGCTCCTTCAGGCGAAATGAGCAGTTCTTC
CASSSFRRNEQFF
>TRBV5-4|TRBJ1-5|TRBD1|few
TGTGCCAGCAGCTTGGACAGGGGAGATGCCCAGCATTTT
CASSLDRGDAQHF
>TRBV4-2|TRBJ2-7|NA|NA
TGTGCCAGCAGCTCGGGAGGAGGACAGCGAGTCTACGAGCAGTACTTC
CASSSGGGQRVYEQYF
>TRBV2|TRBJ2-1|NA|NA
TGTGCCAGCAGTGTGATTGGTGGGCAGTTCTTC
CASSVIGGQFF
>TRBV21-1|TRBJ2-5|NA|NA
TGTGCCAGCAGCAAATGGCACAAAGGGAGAGAGACCCAGTACTTC
CASSKWHKGRETQYF
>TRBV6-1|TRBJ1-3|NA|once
TGTGCCATCGCGCATCCCAGCTCTGGAAACACCATATATTTT
CAIAHPSSGNTIYF
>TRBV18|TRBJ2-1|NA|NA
TGTGCCAGCTCACCAACGAGTGTGAATGAGCAGTTCTTC
CASSPTSVNEQFF
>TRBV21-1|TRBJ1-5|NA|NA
TGTGCCAGCAGTGATTGCCTACATTGGCATCATCAGCCCCAGCATTTT
CASSDCLHWHHQPQHF
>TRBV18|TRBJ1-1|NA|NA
TGTGCCAGCTCGCCCTCTCATGATGACGGGACTGAAGCTTTCTTT
CASSPSHDDGTEAFF
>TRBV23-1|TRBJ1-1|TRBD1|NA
TGCGCCACCCAGCACCCGCTGGCGAATTACAGGGGCACTGAAGCTTTCTTT
CATQHPLANYRGTEAFF
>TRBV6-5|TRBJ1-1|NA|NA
TGTGCCAGCAGTTTCCGGACAAACATGAACACTGAAGCTTTCTTT
CASSFRTNMNTEAFF
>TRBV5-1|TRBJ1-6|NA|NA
TGCGCCAGCAGCTCAACACCCCCGGGCCTTAATTCACCCCTCCACTTT
CASSSTPPGLNSPLHF
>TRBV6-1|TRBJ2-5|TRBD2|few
TGTGCCAGCAGTGCCTTGCGGGGGATCCAAGAGACCCAGTACTTC
CASSALRGIQETQYF
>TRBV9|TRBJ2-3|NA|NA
TGTGCCAGCAGCGTAGAAGGCTCTGATACGCAGTATTTT
CASSVEGSDTQYF
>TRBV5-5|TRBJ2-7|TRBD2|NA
TGTGCCAGCAGCTGGTCCGGGACTAATCCTACTGAGCAGTACTTC
CASSWSGTNPTEQYF
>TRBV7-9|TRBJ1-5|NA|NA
TGTGCCAGCAGCCCCAGTGCCTGGGGGGGTCCAAATCAGCCCCAGCATTTT
CASSPSAWGGPNQPQHF
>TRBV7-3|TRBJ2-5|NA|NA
TGTGCCAGCAGCTTAAGGGGGACAAGGGAAGAGACCCAGTACTTC
CASSLRGTREETQYF
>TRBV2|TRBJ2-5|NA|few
TGTGCCAGCGGGACGGACTTTCAAGAGACCCAGTACTTC
CASGTDFQETQYF
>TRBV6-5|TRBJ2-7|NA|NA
TGTGCCAGCAGTGATTGGGCAGTTTCCTACGAGCAGTACTTC
CASSDWAVSYEQYF
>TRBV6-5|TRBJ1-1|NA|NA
TGTGCCAGCGGTTACTCGGCCGGCTTTAACACTGAAGCTTTCTTT
CASGYSAGFNTEAFF
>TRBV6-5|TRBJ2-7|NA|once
TGTGCCAGCAGTCGGACAGAGATGTCCTACGAGCAGTACTTC
CASSRTEMSYEQYF
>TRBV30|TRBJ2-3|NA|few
TGTGCCTGGACGTCGGGGACTAGCACAGATACGCAGTATTTT
CAWTSGTSTDTQYF
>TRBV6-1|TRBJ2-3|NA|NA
TGTGCCAGCAGTGAAGGGGGGACCGGCACAGATACGCAGTATTTT
CASSEGGTGTDTQYF
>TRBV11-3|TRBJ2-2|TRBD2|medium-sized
TGTGCCAGCAGCTTCGAGCGGGGGAACACCGGGGAGCTGTTTTTT
CASSFERGNTGELFF
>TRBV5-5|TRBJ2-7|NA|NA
TGTGCCAGCAGCATTCGGACCAGCTCCTACGAGCAGTACTTC
CASSIRTSSYEQYF
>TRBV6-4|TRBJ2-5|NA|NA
TGTGCCAGCATCCCGGGACCTCGACCGGAGACCCAGTACTTC
CASIPGPRPETQYF
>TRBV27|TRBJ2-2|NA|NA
TGTGCCAGCAGTTTAACCCCAAACGGGGAGCTGTTTTTT
CASSLTPNGELFF